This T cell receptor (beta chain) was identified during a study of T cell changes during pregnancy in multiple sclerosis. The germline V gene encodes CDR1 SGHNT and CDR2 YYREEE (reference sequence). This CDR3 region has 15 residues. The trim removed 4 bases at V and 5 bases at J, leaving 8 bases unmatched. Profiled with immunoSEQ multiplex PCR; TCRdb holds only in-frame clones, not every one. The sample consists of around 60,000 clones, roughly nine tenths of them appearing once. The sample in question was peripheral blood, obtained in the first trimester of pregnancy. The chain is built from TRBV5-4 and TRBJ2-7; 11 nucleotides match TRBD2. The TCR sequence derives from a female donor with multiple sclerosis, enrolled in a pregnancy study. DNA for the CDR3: TGTGCCAGCAGCCCCCTAGCGGGAGGTCCCCACGAGCAGTACTTC. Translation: CASSPLAGGPHEQYF.